This T cell receptor beta chain came from a study of molecular identifiers for immune sequencing clone quantification. CDR1 and CDR2 (germline): MNHEY, SMNVEV (reference sequence). This CDR3 is 13 amino acids long. V was cut by 5 bases and J by 4 bases, with 11 bases left in between. TCRdb re-called the PCR reads with MiXCR, one entry per CDR3 protein. The data show 400,000 to 600,000 distinct CDR3 sequences, with over 20% seen just once and about 0.8% held by the top ten. Study results and caveats: Whereas naive cells kept under 1% of molecules in clones above 20 RNA copies, such clones held over 97% in effectors.

This clonotype was recorded many times. Its antigen remains unidentified. The sequencing input was naive CD8+ T cells from blood, with Jurkat cell RNA spiked in. Subset described: FACS-sorted CD8+CD4-CCR7+CD45RA+ naive T cells. The clonotype originates from a human donor in good health. Some libraries in this study had Jurkat cell RNA spiked in. The rearrangement joins TRBV27 to TRBJ1-1; D not resolved. The CDR3 region is CASSVLPSTEAFF. CDR3 bases: TGTGCCAGCAGTGTATTGCCCAGCACTGAAGCTTTCTTT.